The source of this T cell receptor (beta chain) is a study of blood T cell repertoires in COVID-19. Background on the study: Acute-phase and convalescent COVID-19 samples originated in the United States, Italy and Spain. PBMCs, B-cell-depleted T cells, or T cells provided the cDNA or gDNA that made up the material.

CDR3 size: 17 residues. The germline V gene encodes CDR1 MNHEY and CDR2 SMNVEV (reference sequence). Trimming took 2 bases from V and 4 from J; bases not matched to a gene: 9. Per the study methods: Amplifying reference gene primers gave estimates of nucleated cell counts. Clones were sequenced by immunoSEQ multiplex PCR, and TCRdb holds only the in-frame ones, with some missing. From that table come the V and J calls and clone size; the DNA was used to work out D and trimming. The sample consists of around 180,000 clones, 88% of them appearing once. This clonotype originated in a man aged 55 to 69 with acute or convalescent COVID-19. Sample: peripheral blood. This sequence joins TRBV27 and TRBJ1-3; 9 nucleotides agree with TRBD1. As DNA, the CDR3 is TGTGCCAGCAGTTTAACAGGACAGGGGCATTCGGGAAACACCATATATTTT. Its protein is CASSLTGQGHSGNTIYF.